The 6 T cell receptor beta chains below come from one sample, sequenced in a study of tumor and adjacent non-tumor tissue in lung cancer. The template was RNA from unsorted bulk tissue. Three rounds of nested PCR, following a modified ARM-PCR protocol, produced the TCRbeta library. TCRdb ran MiXCR on the multiplex PCR reads and lists one entry per CDR3 protein. The sample contains 100,000 to 150,000 distinct CDR3 sequences, approximately 66% of which appear only once. Sample: lung tumor tissue. The receptors originated from a man aged 25-40 years with non-small cell lung cancer.

In nucleotides, the CDR3 is TGTGCCAGCACCCGGCCTAGCGGGACTTACGAGCAGTACTTC. Protein product: CASTRPSGTYEQYF. The chain is built from TRBV28 and TRBJ2-7, with TRBD2 matching over 9 bases. The germline gives CDR1 MDHEN, CDR2 SYDVKM. The CDR3 has 14 residues. With V trimmed by 7 bases and J by 4 bases, 8 bases remained unmatched.

This clonotype was seen repeatedly, ten times or more. The chain recombines TRBV4-1 with TRBJ2-6, with D maybe TRBD1 (6 bases). Per germline, CDR1 MGHRA and CDR2 YSYEKL. The V gene lost 0 bases and the J gene lost 1 base, with 10 bases spanning the gap. This CDR3 region has 17 residues. CDR3 DNA: TGCGCCAGCAGCCAAGAACCACAGGGATCTGGGGCCAACGTCCTGACTTTC. This translates into CASSQEPQGSGANVLTF.

This sequence joins TRBV6-5 and TRBJ1-2; D remains ambiguous. This CDR3 contains 19 residues. The ends were cut back, 6 bases at V and 9 bases at J, with 35 bases in the middle. Germline CDR1 is MNHEY and CDR2 is SVGAGI. The CDR3: CASRRHEDSHFPLDLSYTF. For the CDR3, the DNA is TGTGCCAGCAGACGGCACGAGGATTCACACTTCCCACTTGACCTTAGCTACACCTTC.

On this clonotype itself: The junction differs from germline at one of its ends, possibly a read error. The rearrangement uses TRBV20-1 and TRBJ2-1, with D possibly being TRBD1 (5 bases). CDR1 and CDR2 from the germline V gene are DFQATT and SNEGSKA (reference sequence). The CDR3 covers 14 residues. The CDR3 nucleotides read TGCAGTGCTTTACGACAGCTCTCCTACAATGGGCAGTTCTTC. This sequence encodes CSALRQLSYNGQFF.

The rearrangement uses TRBV11-2 and TRBJ2-3; 12 bases align to TRBD2. Trimming cost V 5 bases and J 5 bases; bases outside gene matches: 5. Germline V gene lookup returns CDR1 SGHAT and CDR2 FQNNGV. This CDR3 is 15 amino acids long. The CDR3 loop is CASSASGRAKDTQYF. Here the CDR3 DNA reads TGTGCCAGCAGCGCTAGCGGGAGGGCCAAAGATACGCAGTATTTT.

About this clonotype itself: A read error may explain this, as a much larger clone is one base away. The chain couples TRBV12-5 to TRBJ2-1; 14 positions match TRBD2. This CDR3 spans 15 amino acids. Looked up from germline, CDR1 is LGHNT and CDR2 is FRNRAP. CDR3 nucleotide sequence: TGTGTTAGTGGTTTGGGACTAGCGGGAGTCAATGAGCAGTTCTTC. Translation: CVSGLGLAGVNEQFF.